Reported below is one T cell receptor (beta chain). The target antigen is unknown. Profiled with immunoSEQ multiplex PCR; TCRdb holds only in-frame clones, not every one. The table includes around 120,000 clones, about 93% detected once. These data are taken from a study of T cell responses to AZD1222 COVID-19 vaccine. Study observations and caveats: CD4 TCRs associated with vaccination spanned spike, dominating at 160-218 and 743-854. Samples come after the peak T cell response, not at day 14. The donor group comprised mostly white British people and more females; the analysis possibly underestimated clonal diversity.

The V end was cut by 1 base, the J end by 8 bases, with 12 bases between. Per the germline V gene, CDR1 is SGHKS and CDR2 is YYEKEE (reference sequence). There are 13 residues in the CDR3. This clonotype was sampled from an adult who received the AZD1222 COVID-19 vaccine. The sequencing here drew on peripheral blood, taken 28 days after the second AZD1222 dose. V usage is TRBV5-5 and J usage is TRBJ1-1; the D is unclear. The CDR3: CASSLKPELEAFF. The CDR3, as DNA: TGTGCCAGCAGCTTGAAACCAGAACTAGAAGCTTTCTTT.